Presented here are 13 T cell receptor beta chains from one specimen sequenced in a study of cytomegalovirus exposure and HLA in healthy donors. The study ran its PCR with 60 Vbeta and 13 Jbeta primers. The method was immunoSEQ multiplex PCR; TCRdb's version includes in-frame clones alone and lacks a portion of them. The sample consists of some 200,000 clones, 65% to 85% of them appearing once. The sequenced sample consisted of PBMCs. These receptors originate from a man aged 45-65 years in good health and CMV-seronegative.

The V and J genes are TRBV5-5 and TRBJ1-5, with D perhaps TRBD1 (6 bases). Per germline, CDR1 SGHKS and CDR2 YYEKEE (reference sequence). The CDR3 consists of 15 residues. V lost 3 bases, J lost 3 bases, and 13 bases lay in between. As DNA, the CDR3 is TGTGCCAGCAGCTGGGAAGACAGGTTCAATCAGCCCCAGCATTTT. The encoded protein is CASSWEDRFNQPQHF.

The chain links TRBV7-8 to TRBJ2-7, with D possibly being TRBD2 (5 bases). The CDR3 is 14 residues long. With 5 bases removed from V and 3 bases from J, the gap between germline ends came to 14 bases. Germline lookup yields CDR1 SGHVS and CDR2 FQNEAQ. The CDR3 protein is CASSPSGGYYEQYF. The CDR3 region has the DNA TGTGCCAGCAGCCCCTCGGGCGGGTACTACGAGCAGTACTTC.

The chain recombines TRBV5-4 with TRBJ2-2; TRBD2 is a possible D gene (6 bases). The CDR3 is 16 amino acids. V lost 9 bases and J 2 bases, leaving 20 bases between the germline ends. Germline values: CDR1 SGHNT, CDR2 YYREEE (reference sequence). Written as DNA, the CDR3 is TGTGCCACCCCCAAATACCCCGGGGGTAACACCGGGGAGCTGTTTTTT. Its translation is CATPKYPGGNTGELFF.

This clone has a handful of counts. This chain's CDR3 is CAISGGDSNQPQHF. The CDR3 DNA reads as TGTGCCATCAGTGGGGGGGATAGCAATCAGCCCCAGCATTTT. The V gene is TRBV10-3, the J gene TRBJ1-5; tentatively, D is TRBD1 (5 bases). Germline CDR1 and CDR2: ENHRY and SYGVKD. The CDR3 has 14 residues. Trimming shortened V by 4 bases and J by 0 bases, and 7 bases separated the two germline ends.

Here the CDR3 reads CASSLAPSYGYTF. The CDR3 DNA follows: TGTGCCAGCAGCTTAGCCCCTAGCTATGGCTACACCTTC. V usage is TRBV7-6 and J usage is TRBJ1-2; D unclear. V lost 0 bases to trimming and J lost 4 bases, with 6 bases between them. Germline V gene data show CDR1 as SGHVS and CDR2 as FNYEAQ. This CDR3 spans 13 amino acids.

The CDR3, as DNA: TGTGCCAGCAGCTTAACCGGGATAAAGGGGGAGCTGTTTTTT. It specifies CASSLTGIKGELFF. V usage is TRBV7-9 and J usage is TRBJ2-2; possible D gene TRBD2, 5 bases. Between the trimmed V and J ends, which lost 2 bases and 8 bases, there was a span of 12 bases. Germline V gene lookup returns CDR1 SEHNR and CDR2 FQNEAQ (reference sequence). The CDR3 consists of 14 residues. The whole variable domain, filled in from reference TRBV7-9 and TRBJ2-2, reads DTGVSQNPRHKITKRGQNVTFRCDPISEHNRLYWYRQTLGQGPEFLTYFQNEAQLEKSRLLSDRFSAERPKGSFSTLEIQRTEQGDSAMYLCASSLTGIKGELFFGEGSRLTVL.

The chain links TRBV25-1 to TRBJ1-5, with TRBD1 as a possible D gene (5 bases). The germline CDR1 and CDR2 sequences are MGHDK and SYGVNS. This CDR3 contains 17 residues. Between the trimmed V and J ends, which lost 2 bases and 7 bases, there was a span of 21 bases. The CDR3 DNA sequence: TGTGCCAGCAGTGAACCCGGGGGTTGCGGGAGGATCCAGCCCCAGCATTTT. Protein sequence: CASSEPGGCGRIQPQHF.

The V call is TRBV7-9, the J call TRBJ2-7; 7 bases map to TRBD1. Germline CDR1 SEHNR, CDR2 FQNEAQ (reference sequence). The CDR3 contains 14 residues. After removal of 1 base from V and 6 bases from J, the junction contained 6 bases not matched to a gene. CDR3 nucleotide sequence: TGTGCCAGCAGCTTAGGGACAGGACGTCTCGAGCAGTACTTC. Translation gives CASSLGTGRLEQYF. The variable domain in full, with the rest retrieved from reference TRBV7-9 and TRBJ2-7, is DTGVSQNPRHKITKRGQNVTFRCDPISEHNRLYWYRQTLGQGPEFLTYFQNEAQLEKSRLLSDRFSAERPKGSFSTLEIQRTEQGDSAMYLCASSLGTGRLEQYFGPGTRLTVT.

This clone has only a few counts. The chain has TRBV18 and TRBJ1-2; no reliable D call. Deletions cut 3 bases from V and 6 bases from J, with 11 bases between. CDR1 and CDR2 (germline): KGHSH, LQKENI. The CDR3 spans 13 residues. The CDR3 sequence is CASSPNQGDGYTF. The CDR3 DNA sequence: TGTGCCAGCTCACCTAATCAAGGAGATGGCTACACCTTC. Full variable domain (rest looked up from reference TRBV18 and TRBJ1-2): NAGVMQNPRHLVRRRGQEARLRCSPMKGHSHVYWYRQLPEEGLKFMVYLQKENIIDESGMPKERFSAEFPKEGPSILRIQQVVRGDSAAYFCASSPNQGDGYTFGSGTRLTVV.

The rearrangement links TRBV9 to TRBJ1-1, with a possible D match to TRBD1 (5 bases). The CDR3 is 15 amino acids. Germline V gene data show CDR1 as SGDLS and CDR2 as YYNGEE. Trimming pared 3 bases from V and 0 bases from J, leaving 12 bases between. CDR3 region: CASSAWGEMNTEAFF. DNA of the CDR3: TGTGCCAGCAGCGCTTGGGGGGAAATGAACACTGAAGCTTTCTTT.

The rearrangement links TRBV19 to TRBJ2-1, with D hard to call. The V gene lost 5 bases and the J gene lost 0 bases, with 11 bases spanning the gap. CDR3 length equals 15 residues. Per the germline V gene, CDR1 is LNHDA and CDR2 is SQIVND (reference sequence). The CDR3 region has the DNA TGTGCCAGTAGTTCCCGACCGGGCTCCTACAATGAGCAGTTCTTC. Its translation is CASSSRPGSYNEQFF.

The CDR3 DNA follows: TGTGCCAGCAGTTTAGGGGCGGGGGTAGGAGGTGAAAAACTGTTTTTT. It yields the protein CASSLGAGVGGEKLFF. The chain joins TRBV27 to TRBJ1-4; the D gene is possibly TRBD1 (5 bases). Germline V lookup: CDR1 MNHEY, CDR2 SMNVEV (reference sequence). V shed 2 bases and J shed 7 bases, with 17 bases lying between them. The CDR3 sequence is 16 residues long.

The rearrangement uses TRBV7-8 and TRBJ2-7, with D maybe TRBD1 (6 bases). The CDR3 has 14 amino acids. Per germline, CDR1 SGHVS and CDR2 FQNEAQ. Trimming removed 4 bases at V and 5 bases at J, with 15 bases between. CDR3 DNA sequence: TGTGCCAGCAGCTCACAGGGTGTCCCGAACGAGCAGTACTTC. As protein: CASSSQGVPNEQYF.